This entry is about one T cell receptor beta chain. This entry is derived from a study of cytomegalovirus exposure and HLA in healthy donors. V lost 1 base and J lost 2, with 8 bases in between. Germline-derived CDR1 and CDR2 are SEHNR and FQNEAQ (reference sequence). CDR3 size: 14 residues. The PCR employed 60 Vbeta primers together with 13 Jbeta primers. TCRdb's copy holds only in-frame clones and misses some; the assay was immunoSEQ multiplex PCR. The table lists 95,000 to 110,000 clones, around 85% of them singletons. The origin of this receptor is a man aged 25 to 45 in good health and CMV-seronegative. The rearrangement joins TRBV7-9 to TRBJ2-5; tentative D call: TRBD1 (5 bases). Specimen: PBMCs. The CDR3 DNA reads as TGTGCCAGCAGCTTAGTCGACAGACAAGAGACCCAGTACTTC. Amino acid sequence: CASSLVDRQETQYF. The full variable domain, with the rest looked up from reference TRBV7-9 and TRBJ2-5, is DTGVSQNPRHKITKRGQNVTFRCDPISEHNRLYWYRQTLGQGPEFLTYFQNEAQLEKSRLLSDRFSAERPKGSFSTLEIQRTEQGDSAMYLCASSLVDRQETQYFGPGTRLLVL.